This TCR beta chain comes out of a study of T cells in Graves' hyperthyroidism and ophthalmopathy. Findings and limits, study-wide: In blood, most of the thyroid clonotypes expanded above 0.001 were also present.

This clonotype was counted ten times or more. The antigen remains unidentified. Amplified regions were TCR beta CDR3 sequences from RNA transcripts. When the TCR CDR3 underwent first-round RT-PCR, the HTBI primer set was used. TCRdb itself ran the multiplex PCR reads through MiXCR, one entry per CDR3 protein. This table has around 340,000 distinct CDR3 sequences, 17% appearing once. Germline V CDR1 and CDR2: DFQATT, SNEGSKA (reference sequence). The CDR3 spans 13 residues. V gave up 1 base and J gave up 0 bases, with 7 bases separating them. The clonotype originates from a woman aged 25 to 39 with Graves' hyperthyroidism that later progressed to Graves' ophthalmopathy. The rearrangement joins TRBV20-1 to TRBJ2-7; no definite D call. Sequenced material: blood. The CDR3 protein is CSARGESSYEQYF. CDR3 in DNA: TGCAGTGCTAGAGGGGAAAGCTCCTACGAGCAGTACTTC.